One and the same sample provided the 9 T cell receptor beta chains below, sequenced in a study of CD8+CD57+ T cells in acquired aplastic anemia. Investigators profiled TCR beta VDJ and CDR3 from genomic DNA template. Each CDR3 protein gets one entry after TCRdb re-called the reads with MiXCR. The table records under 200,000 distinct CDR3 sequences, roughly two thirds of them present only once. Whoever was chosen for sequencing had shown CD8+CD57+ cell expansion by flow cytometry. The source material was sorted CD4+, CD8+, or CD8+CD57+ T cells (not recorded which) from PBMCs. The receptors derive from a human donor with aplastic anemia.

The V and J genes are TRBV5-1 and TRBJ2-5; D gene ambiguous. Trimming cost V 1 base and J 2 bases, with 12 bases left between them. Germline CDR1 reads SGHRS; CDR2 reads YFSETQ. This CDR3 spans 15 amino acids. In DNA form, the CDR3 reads TGCGCCAGCAGCTTGCCCTCTGTTCGACAAGAGACCCAGTACTTC. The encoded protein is CASSLPSVRQETQYF.

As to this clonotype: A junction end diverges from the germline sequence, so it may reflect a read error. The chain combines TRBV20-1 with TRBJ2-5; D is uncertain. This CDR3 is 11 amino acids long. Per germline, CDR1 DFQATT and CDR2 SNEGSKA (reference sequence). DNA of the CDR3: TGCAGTGCTCTAACTGGCCGGGCCCCCAGCTTC. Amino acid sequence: CSALTGRAPSF.

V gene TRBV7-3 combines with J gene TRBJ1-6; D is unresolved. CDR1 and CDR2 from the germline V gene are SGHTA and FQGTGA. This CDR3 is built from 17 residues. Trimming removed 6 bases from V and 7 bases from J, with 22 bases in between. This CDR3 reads CASRAAGTQLRNSPLHF. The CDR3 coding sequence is TGTGCCAGCAGGGCGGCAGGCACACAACTACGAAATTCACCCCTCCACTTT.

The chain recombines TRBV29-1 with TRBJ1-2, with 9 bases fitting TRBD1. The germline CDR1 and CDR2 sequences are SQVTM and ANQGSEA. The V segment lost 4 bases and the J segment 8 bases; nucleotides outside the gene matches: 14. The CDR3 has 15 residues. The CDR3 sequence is CSVGTLTGTGFGYTF. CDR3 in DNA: TGCAGCGTTGGGACACTCACCGGGACAGGGTTCGGCTACACCTTC.

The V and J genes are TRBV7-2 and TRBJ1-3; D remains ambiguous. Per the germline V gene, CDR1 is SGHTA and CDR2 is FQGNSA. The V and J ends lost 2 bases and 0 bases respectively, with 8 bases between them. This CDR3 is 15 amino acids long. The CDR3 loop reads CASSLQAASGNTIYF. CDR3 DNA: TGTGCCAGCAGCTTACAGGCGGCCTCTGGAAACACCATATATTTT.

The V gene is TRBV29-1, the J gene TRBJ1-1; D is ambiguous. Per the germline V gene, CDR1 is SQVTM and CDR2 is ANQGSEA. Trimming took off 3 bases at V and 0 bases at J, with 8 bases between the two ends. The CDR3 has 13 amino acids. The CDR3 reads CSVDGDLNTEAFF. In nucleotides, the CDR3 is TGCAGCGTTGATGGGGATCTGAACACTGAAGCTTTCTTT.

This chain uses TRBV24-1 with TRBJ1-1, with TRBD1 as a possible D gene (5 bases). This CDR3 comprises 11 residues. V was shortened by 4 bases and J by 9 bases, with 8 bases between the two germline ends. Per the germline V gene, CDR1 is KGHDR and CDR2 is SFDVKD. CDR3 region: CATSERGQAFF. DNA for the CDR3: TGTGCCACCAGTGAAAGGGGCCAAGCTTTCTTT.

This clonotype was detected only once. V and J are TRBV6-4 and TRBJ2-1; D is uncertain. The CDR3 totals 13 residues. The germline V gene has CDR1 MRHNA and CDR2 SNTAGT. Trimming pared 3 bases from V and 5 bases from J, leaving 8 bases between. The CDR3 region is CASSEGAHNEQFF. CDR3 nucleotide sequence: TGTGCCAGCAGTGAGGGCGCACACAATGAGCAGTTCTTC.

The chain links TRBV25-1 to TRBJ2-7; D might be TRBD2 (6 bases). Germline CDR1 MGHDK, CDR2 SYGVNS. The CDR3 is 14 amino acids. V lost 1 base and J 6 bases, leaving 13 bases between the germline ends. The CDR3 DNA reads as TGTGCCAGCAGTGAATCGCAGGGAGGACGCGAGCAGTACTTC. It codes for CASSESQGGREQYF.